This entry describes one T cell receptor beta chain. This receptor's antigen is unknown. Base qualities are not recorded, but no much larger clone differs from it by a single base. This entry is derived from a study of T cell responses to AZD1222 COVID-19 vaccine (dated by TCRdb to the early 2020s). A note on the overall study: A total of just over 230 trial participants underwent TCR sequencing, of whom under 220 had received two doses of AZD1222 and around 25 had received two doses of the MenACWY control vaccine. Trial participants were enrolled by age into 18-55, 56-69 and 70-plus year subgroups, with about 150, 27 and 61 TCR-sequenced participants respectively. The full study reports these points: Participants were mostly white British, with more females than males. The authors suggested clonal diversity may have been underestimated. Conclusions about previously exposed vaccinees are limited, since just five or six AZD1222 recipients were seropositive for SARS-CoV-2 at baseline. After two AZD1222 doses, spike-specific TCR breadth and depth were significantly higher than at day 0 and than in MenACWY recipients. Reportedly, almost half of the unique spike-specific TCRs recognized epitopes lying outside the regions that are mutated in the B.1.351 and B.1.1.7 variants. The whole spike protein was spanned by vaccine-associated CD4 TCRs, and dominant responses were seen in regions 160-218 and 743-854. Because no samples from the day 14 peak response were available, repertoires could be characterized only after the peak T cell response. In the small 56-69-year group, the increase in depth fell short of significance, most likely because of low power.

CDR1 SGHDT and CDR2 YYEEEE are derived from the germline V gene. Including the terminal cysteine and phenylalanine, the CDR3 comprises 18 residues. The CDR3 DNA has 54 bases and is translated from base 1. Trimming takes 4 bases off V and 1 base off J; junction bases not matched to a gene: 13. The meaning of the sample's time point label: about 28 days (+/-7) after the second vaccine dose. AZD1222 recipients with second doses at about 4 weeks or about 12 weeks were pooled, because spike-specific TCR depth and breadth did not differ between schedules. Samples from vaccinated people were obtained from the UK trials COV001 and COV002, which included a single-blind randomized controlled phase 2/3 trial of AZD1222 (ChAdOx1 nCoV-19) in healthy adults. For TCRbeta chain sequencing, PBMC samples were collected from trial participants at day 0 and at day 28 after the second dose. The CDR3 regions of human TCRbeta chains were analyzed by immunosequencing. The original methods were these. Repertoire TCRs were checked for matches against a reference library of SARS-CoV-2-specific TCRs that had been generated using the MIRA antigen-specificity platform. Breadth was defined as the fraction of unique TCRs that were SARS-CoV-2-associated, and depth was defined as the fraction of total T cells that were SARS-CoV-2-associated. Using the MIRA data, each spike-specific TCR was mapped to the spike region that the TCR reacts to and placed in a CD4 or CD8 class. Log10-transformed breadth and depth values were compared by one-way ANOVA with Sidak's multiple comparisons tests. Held by TCRdb, this immuneACCESS table contains in-frame sequences only and omits some clones. Under half of the omission traces to an unresolved V gene where checked; the cause of the rest is unknown. That table is the source of V, J and clone size, and D and trimming were worked out from the DNA. This sample lists over 140,000 clones; 90% to 95% were detected once. Jointly, the top ten make up roughly 3.5% of the sample.

The origin of this receptor is an adult who received the AZD1222 COVID-19 vaccine. This material consisted of peripheral blood, taken 28 days after the second AZD1222 dose. The chain joins TRBV5-6 to TRBJ1-3, and 8 junction bases match TRBD1. The nucleotides are TGTGCCAGCAGCCACCTGGGACAGGCGCGTCTTTCTGGAAACACCATATATTTT. Translated, this gives CASSHLGQARLSGNTIYF. Extended through the reference TRBV5-6 and TRBJ1-3 proteins, this CDR3 yields the full variable domain: DAGVTQSPTHLIKTRGQQVTLRCSPKSGHDTVSWYQQALGQGPQFIFQYYEEEERQRGNFPDRFSGHQFPNYSSELNVNALLLGDSALYLCASSHLGQARLSGNTIYFGEGSWLTVV.